Only one count was recorded for the clone carrying this T cell receptor (beta chain). Its antigen is unidentified. This sample was included in a study of cytomegalovirus exposure and HLA in healthy donors. The CDR3 is made up of 15 amino acids. Study outcomes and limitations: Rarity held for most TCR sequences, but there were some public TCRs that occurred in many donors.

Vbeta (60) and Jbeta (13) primers were used in the PCR. TCRdb's copy holds only in-frame clones and misses some; the assay was immunoSEQ multiplex PCR. This sample carries 95,000 to 150,000 clones, roughly 80% of them seen once, and the ten largest clones take less than 3%. This TCR came from a woman in her thirties or forties in good health and CMV-seropositive. Sample: PBMCs. The chain couples TRBV21-1 to TRBJ2-7; TRBD1, the table's D call, was not compared with the DNA. TRBV21-1 is recorded as a pseudogene. The CDR3 region is CASSKIGTGLGEQYF. In nucleotides, the CDR3 is TGTGCCAGCAGCAAAATTGGGACAGGCCTCGGCGAGCAGTACTTC.